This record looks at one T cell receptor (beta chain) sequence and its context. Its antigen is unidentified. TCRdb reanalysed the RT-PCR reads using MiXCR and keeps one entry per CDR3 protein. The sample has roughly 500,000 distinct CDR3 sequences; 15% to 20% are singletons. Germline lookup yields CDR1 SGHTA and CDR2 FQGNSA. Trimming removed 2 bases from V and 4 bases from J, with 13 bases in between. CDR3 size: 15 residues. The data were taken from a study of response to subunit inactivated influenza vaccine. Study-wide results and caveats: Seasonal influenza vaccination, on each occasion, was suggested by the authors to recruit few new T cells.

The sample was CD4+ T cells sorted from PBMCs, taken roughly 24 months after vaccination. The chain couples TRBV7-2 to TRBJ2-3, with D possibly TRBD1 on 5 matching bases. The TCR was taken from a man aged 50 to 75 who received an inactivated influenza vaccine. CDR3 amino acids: CASSLSWGAADTQYF. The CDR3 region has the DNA TGTGCCAGCAGCTTAAGCTGGGGCGCCGCAGATACGCAGTATTTT.